A selection of T cell receptor beta chains follows, all from one sample in a study of blood T cells in healthy people across ages. MiXCR was run by TCRdb on the 5' RACE reads, yielding one entry per CDR3 protein. The sample holds about 1.5 million distinct CDR3 sequences, about 42% seen once. Sequenced: blood. The receptor set was obtained from a woman between 18 and 29 years old in good health. Both conserved end residues are part of each CDR3. D genes are given only for firm matches. Clone size is shown for a subset of rows, as once, few, many or a class of expanded clone.

v_call: TRBV7-2
j_call: TRBJ1-1
clone_size: NA
d_call: NA
cdr3_nt: TGTGCCAGCAGCTGGGGGGAAACTGAAGCTTTCTTT
cdr3_aa: CASSWGETEAFF

v_call: TRBV25-1
j_call: TRBJ2-3
clone_size: few
d_call: NA
cdr3_nt: TGTGCCAGCAGTGAAGAGGGCACAGATACGCAGTATTTT
cdr3_aa: CASSEEGTDTQYF

v_call: TRBV6-2/TRBV6-3
j_call: TRBJ2-3
clone_size: few
d_call: NA
cdr3_nt: TGTGCCAGCCAAGACAGGACATCCACAGATACGCAGTATTTT
cdr3_aa: CASQDRTSTDTQYF

v_call: TRBV12-3/TRBV12-4
j_call: TRBJ1-1
clone_size: NA
d_call: NA
cdr3_nt: TGTGCCAGCATTGACGGTGGGACTGAAGCTTTCTTT
cdr3_aa: CASIDGGTEAFF

v_call: TRBV6-5
j_call: TRBJ2-1
clone_size: NA
d_call: TRBD2
cdr3_nt: TGTGCCGGCAGTTATGTGGGCGGGGGAAGGACCTGCAATGAGCAGTTCTTC
cdr3_aa: CAGSYVGGGRTCNEQFF

v_call: TRBV27
j_call: TRBJ2-3
clone_size: NA
d_call: TRBD2
cdr3_nt: TGTGCCAGCGGGTCGGGACTAGCGGGAGGTACAGATACGCAGTATTTT
cdr3_aa: CASGSGLAGGTDTQYF

v_call: TRBV10-3
j_call: TRBJ2-3
clone_size: NA
d_call: NA
cdr3_nt: TGTGCCATCAGCTGGAGTAGTTTCACAGATACGCAGTATTTT
cdr3_aa: CAISWSSFTDTQYF

v_call: TRBV4-1
j_call: TRBJ2-7
clone_size: few
d_call: NA
cdr3_nt: TGCGCCAGCAGCCCGGGTGTCCTTACGTTCGAGCAGTACTTC
cdr3_aa: CASSPGVLTFEQYF

v_call: TRBV7-9
j_call: TRBJ2-3
clone_size: NA
d_call: NA
cdr3_nt: TGTGCCAGCAGCTTAGACGGGACGAACACAGATACGCAGTATTTT
cdr3_aa: CASSLDGTNTDTQYF

v_call: TRBV18
j_call: TRBJ2-3
clone_size: NA
d_call: TRBD1
cdr3_nt: TGTGCCAGCTCACCGGACAGGGGAATGTTCACAGATACGCAGTATTTT
cdr3_aa: CASSPDRGMFTDTQYF

v_call: TRBV7-2
j_call: TRBJ1-5
clone_size: NA
d_call: NA
cdr3_nt: TGTGCCAGCAGCCCCCGACAGGCGAATAGCAATCAGCCCCAGCATTTT
cdr3_aa: CASSPRQANSNQPQHF

v_call: TRBV27
j_call: TRBJ1-6
clone_size: few
d_call: NA
cdr3_nt: TGTGCCAGCAGTTACGGAACGTCACCCCTCCACTTT
cdr3_aa: CASSYGTSPLHF